This T cell receptor beta chain was retrieved from a study of blood T cell repertoires in COVID-19. At the level of the study: Material from acute and convalescent COVID-19 was sourced from the United States, Italy and Spain. PBMCs, B-cell-depleted T cells, or T cells provided the cDNA or gDNA that made up the material.

In the original processing: Amplified reference gene primers provided the basis for estimating nucleated cell counts. Repertoires were generated with immunoSEQ multiplex PCR, while TCRdb's copy carries only in-frame clones and drops some. V and J calls plus clone size are reproduced from that table; the DNA served to infer D and trimming. The table has nearly 200,000 clones, 84% seen once. The trim removed 6 bases at V and 3 bases at J, leaving 7 bases unmatched. The CDR3 sequence is 16 residues long. Looked up from germline, CDR1 is MNHEY and CDR2 is SMNVEV (reference sequence). The chain has TRBV27 and TRBJ2-7, with TRBD2 matching 14 bases. The clonotype originates from a woman in her 70s with active or convalescent COVID-19. The sequencing sample was made of peripheral blood. The CDR3 nucleotides read TGTGCCAGCAGCCTGGGACTAGCGGGGGCCCACTACGAGCAGTACTTC. This encodes CASSLGLAGAHYEQYF.